The clone carrying this T cell receptor (beta chain) has a count of ten or more. Antigen specificity is unknown. The data were taken from a study of T-cell memory formation after mild COVID-19. Study-level background: TCR clusters showed largely donor specificity.

Study-wide results and limits: CD4+ contracting clones lay mainly in CM and EM, CD8+ ones in EMRA. CD4/CD8 balance characterized clones contracting day 15 to 85, and CD4+ skew characterized later expanders.

5'RACE primed at constant segments yielded TCR alpha and TCR beta cDNA libraries bearing sample barcodes and UMIs. TCRdb ran MiXCR on the 5' RACE reads and lists one entry per CDR3 protein. The sample records more than 150,000 distinct CDR3 sequences, roughly 11% being singletons. Germline CDR1 and CDR2: SGHTA and FQGNSA. V was pared by 6 bases and J by 4 bases, with 8 bases between. CDR3 length: 12 residues. The genes are TRBV7-2 and TRBJ2-3; D is unclear. The specimen sequenced was PBMCs or a T cell subset sorted from them (not recorded which). The TCR comes from a man younger than 35 who had mild COVID-19 (a few samples of this study predate the infection). Cell type and time point are not known. CDR3 DNA sequence: TGTGCCAGCAGGGCGCAATCAGATACGCAGTATTTT. Translation: CASRAQSDTQYF.